The clone carrying this T cell receptor beta chain appeared a few times. What it binds is unknown. Next came a second PCR, run for roughly 6 to 11 cycles, which used a sample-barcoded 5' primer along with a J-beta primer mix. From the 5' RACE reads, TCRdb called clonotypes with MiXCR, one entry per CDR3 protein. This sample has 540,000 or so distinct CDR3 sequences, with roughly 48% found just once. Trimming removed 4 bases from V and 0 bases from J; junction bases left unmatched: 13. Per germline, CDR1 KGHDR and CDR2 SFDVKD. The CDR3 is made up of 19 amino acids. The sample comes from a study of blood T cells in healthy people across ages. Study details: Per two T cells, about one barcoded beta molecule was captured through template switching. The study, taken as a whole, reports: Donor CMV status was unknown, possibly confounding expanded clonotype changes. Long-lived and aged donors differed, with more naive CD4+ cells and higher diversity in the long-lived.

The chain carries TRBV24-1 and TRBJ2-5; 10 positions agree with TRBD1. The sequence came from an elderly man in good health. The sample was blood. CDR3 region: CATSDALGTGDEYQETQYF. CDR3 bases: TGTGCCACCAGTGACGCCTTAGGGACAGGGGACGAGTACCAAGAGACCCAGTACTTC.